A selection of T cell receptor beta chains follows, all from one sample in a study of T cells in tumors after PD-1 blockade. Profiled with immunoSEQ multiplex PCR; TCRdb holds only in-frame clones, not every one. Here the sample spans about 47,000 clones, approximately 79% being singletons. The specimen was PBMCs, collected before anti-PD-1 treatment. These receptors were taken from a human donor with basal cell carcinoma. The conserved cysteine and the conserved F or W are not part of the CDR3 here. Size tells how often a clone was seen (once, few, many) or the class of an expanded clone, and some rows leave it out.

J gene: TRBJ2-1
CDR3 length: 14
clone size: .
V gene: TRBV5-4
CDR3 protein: ASSLGSSGEYNEQF

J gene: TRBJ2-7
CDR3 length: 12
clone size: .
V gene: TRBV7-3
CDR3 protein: ASTDPARPYEQY

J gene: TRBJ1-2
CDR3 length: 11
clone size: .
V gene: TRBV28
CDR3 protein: ASSSRALGGYT

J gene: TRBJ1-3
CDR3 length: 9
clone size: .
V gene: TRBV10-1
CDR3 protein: ASSFGNTIY

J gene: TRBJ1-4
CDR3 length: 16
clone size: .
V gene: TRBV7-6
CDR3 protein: ASSSAGFREGGVEKLF

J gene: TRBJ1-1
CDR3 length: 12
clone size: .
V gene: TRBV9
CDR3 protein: ASSAFGTNTEAF

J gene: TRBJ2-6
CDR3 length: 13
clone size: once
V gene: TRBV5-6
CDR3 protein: ASSRRGSGANVLT

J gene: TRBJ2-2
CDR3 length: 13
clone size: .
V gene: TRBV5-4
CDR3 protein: ASSLGQGQTGELF

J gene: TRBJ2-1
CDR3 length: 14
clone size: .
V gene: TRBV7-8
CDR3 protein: ASSSDVSGRVNEQF

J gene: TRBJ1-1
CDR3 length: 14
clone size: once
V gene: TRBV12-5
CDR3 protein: ASGLENGYLNTEAF

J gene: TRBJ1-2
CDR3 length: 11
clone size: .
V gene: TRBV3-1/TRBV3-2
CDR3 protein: ASRQQGWDGYT

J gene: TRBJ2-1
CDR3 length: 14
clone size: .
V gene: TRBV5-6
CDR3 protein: ASSRSGTGLRNEQF

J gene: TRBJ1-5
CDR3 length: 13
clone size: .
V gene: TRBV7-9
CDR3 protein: ASSLSTGANQPQH

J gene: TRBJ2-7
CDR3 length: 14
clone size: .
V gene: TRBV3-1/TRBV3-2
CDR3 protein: ASSQRIRDRAYEQY

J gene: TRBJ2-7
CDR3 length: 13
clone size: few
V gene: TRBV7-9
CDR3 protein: ASSFAGTSGYEQY

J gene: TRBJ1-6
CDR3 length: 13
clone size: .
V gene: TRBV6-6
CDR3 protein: ASSYGRQGDSPLH